This TCR beta chain was retrieved from a study of blood T cell repertoires in COVID-19. About the study: There were acute and convalescent COVID-19 samples, and they came from the United States, Italy and Spain. Sources were T cells, B-cell-depleted T cells, or PBMCs; the material itself was cDNA or gDNA.

This CDR3 has 13 residues. Trimming removed 3 bases from V and 8 bases from J, with 9 bases in between. Germline CDR1 KGHDR, CDR2 SFDVKD. This clone appeared once. The method was immunoSEQ multiplex PCR; TCRdb's version includes in-frame clones alone and lacks a portion of them. Of about 150,000 clones detected, around 82% appear once; the ten largest clones hold around 5%. The rearrangement links TRBV24-1 to TRBJ1-4; D might be TRBD1 (6 bases). The sequencing input was peripheral blood. This sequence originates from a woman aged 50 to 65 with acute or convalescent COVID-19. CDR3 protein: CATSDPGEEKLFF. CDR3 DNA: TGTGCCACCAGTGATCCAGGGGAGGAAAAACTGTTTTTT.